This T cell receptor beta chain was found in a study of cytomegalovirus exposure and HLA in healthy donors. The study's findings and limits: Among TCR beta chains, those listed as cytomegalovirus-associated numbered over 150.

This clone showed up just a few times. Its antigen is unknown. This CDR3 has 14 amino acids. The ends were cut back, 6 bases at V and 8 bases at J, with 17 bases in the middle. Germline V gene sequence: CDR1 MNHEY, CDR2 SVGAGI. The study ran its PCR with 60 Vbeta and 13 Jbeta primers. Only in-frame clones appear in the TCRdb table, and some are missing; sequencing was by immunoSEQ multiplex PCR. The sample lists about 120,000 clones; roughly 80% were seen once. The sample consisted of PBMCs. The chain combines TRBV6-5 with TRBJ2-1, with D hard to call. This clonotype originated in a woman aged 45-60 years in good health and CMV-seronegative. The CDR3: CASSLLSWSDEQFF. The CDR3 region has the DNA TGTGCCAGCAGCCTTTTGTCTTGGTCGGATGAGCAGTTCTTC.